Described below is a single T cell receptor beta chain sequence and its context. Germline V gene sequence: CDR1 PRHDT, CDR2 FYEKMQ (reference sequence). Between the trimmed V and J ends, which lost 8 bases and 1 base, there was a span of 16 bases. The CDR3 totals 15 residues. These data originate in a study of cytomegalovirus exposure and HLA in healthy donors. Measured with immunoSEQ multiplex PCR; TCRdb has only the in-frame clones, and not every one. Among 200,000 to 250,000 clones listed, approximately 88% were seen once. The origin of this receptor is a woman aged 25 to 45 in good health and CMV-seropositive. The chain couples TRBV13 to TRBJ2-3; a possible D gene is TRBD1 (6 bases). What was sequenced was PBMCs. The CDR3 DNA reads as TGTGCCAGCGGTGAACAGGGTTTTCGCACAGATACGCAGTATTTT. As protein: CASGEQGFRTDTQYF.